This TCR beta chain was documented in a study of blood T cell repertoires in COVID-19. In the study overall: Samples came from the United States, Italy and Spain, spanning acute and convalescent COVID-19. Sources were T cells, B-cell-depleted T cells, or PBMCs; the material itself was cDNA or gDNA.

Original processing methods: From reference gene primer amplification, estimates of nucleated cell counts were derived. Profiled with immunoSEQ multiplex PCR; TCRdb holds only in-frame clones, not every one. D and trimming come from the DNA, and the V and J calls and clone size come from that table. The profile covers roughly 10,000 clones, with approximately 90% appearing a single time and 20% to 30% taken by the ten largest. CDR3 length: 14 amino acids. Trimming took 6 bases from V and 4 from J; bases not matched to a gene: 5. Germline V gene lookup returns CDR1 SEHNR and CDR2 FQNEAQ (reference sequence).

Material for sequencing was peripheral blood. V is TRBV7-9 and J is TRBJ2-3; 9 bases map to TRBD1. This TCR was recovered from a man aged 25-45 years with active or convalescent COVID-19. The DNA for the CDR3 is TGTGCCAGCAGACCGGACAGGGGAGCAGATACGCAGTATTTT. Residues: CASRPDRGADTQYF.